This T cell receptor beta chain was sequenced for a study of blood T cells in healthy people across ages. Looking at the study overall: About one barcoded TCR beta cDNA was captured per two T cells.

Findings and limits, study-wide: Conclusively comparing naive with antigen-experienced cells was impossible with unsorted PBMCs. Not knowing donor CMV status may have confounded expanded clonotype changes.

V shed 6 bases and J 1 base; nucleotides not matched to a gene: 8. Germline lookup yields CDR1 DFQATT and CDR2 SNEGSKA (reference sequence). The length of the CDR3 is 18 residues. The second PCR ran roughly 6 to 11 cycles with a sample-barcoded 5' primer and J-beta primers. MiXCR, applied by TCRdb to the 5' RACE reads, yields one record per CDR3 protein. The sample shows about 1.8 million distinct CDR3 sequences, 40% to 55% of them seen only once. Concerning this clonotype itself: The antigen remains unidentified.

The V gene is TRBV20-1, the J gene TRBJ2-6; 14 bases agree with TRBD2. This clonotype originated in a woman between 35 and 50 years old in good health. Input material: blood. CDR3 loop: CSASGLAGAGSGANVLTF. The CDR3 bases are TGCAGTGCATCGGGACTAGCGGGGGCGGGATCTGGGGCCAACGTCCTGACTTTC.